The entry below describes one TCR beta chain. The data stem from a study of graft-versus-host responses after intestinal transplantation. CDR1 is MNHNY and CDR2 is SVGAGI in the germline V gene (reference sequence). With V trimmed by 0 bases and J by 1 base, 2 bases remained unmatched. The CDR3 contains 16 residues. This table comes from immunoSEQ multiplex PCR, and its TCRdb copy is limited to in-frame clones, with some not included. The profile shows tens of thousands of clones, approximately 88% of them singletons. Lymphocytes (intraepithelial and lamina propria) were released by processing the graft tissue.

Sequenced here: ileum tissue, sampled around 350 days after transplant. The genes are TRBV6-6 and TRBJ2-7; TRBD2 matches 11 bases. This receptor was obtained from a human patient who received an intestinal transplant, so some T cells may come from the graft donor. The CDR3 is CASSYSPSGGSYEQYF. CDR3 in DNA: TGTGCCAGCAGTTACTCCCCTAGCGGGGGGTCCTACGAGCAGTACTTC.